Sequencing of this TCR beta chain was carried out in a study of shared clonotypes between healthy human individuals. Genomic DNA (from each subset) was split evenly across several immunoSEQ plates. Method: immunoSEQ multiplex PCR; TCRdb's copy keeps in-frame clones and lacks some. The table records about 680,000 clones, under 95% of them present only once. Only one count was recorded for this clone. Terminally differentiated effector memory CD45RA+ cells were left out of the naive CD8 fraction, which was CD45RO-negative and positively selected for CCR7. Those who donated were healthy HIV-negative adults, with no recent acute infections or vaccinations reported. The sample comprised naive CD8+ T cells sorted from blood. This sequence originates from a young man in good health.

The CDR3, as DNA: TGTGCCAGCAGCCGGGGGTTAGGGGGGAGAATGAACACTGAAGCTTTCTTT. Encoded protein: CASSRGLGGRMNTEAFF. This chain connects TRBV14 to TRBJ1-1; possible D gene TRBD1, 6 bases. The CDR3 totals 17 residues. Looked up from germline, CDR1 is SGHDN and CDR2 is FVKESK. V shed 4 bases and J shed 0 bases, with 18 bases lying between them.